This TCR beta chain was captured in a study of shared clonotypes between healthy human individuals. Study information: Three plates each covered CD4 naive and memory; CD8 naive two, CD8 memory one.

V dropped 4 bases and J dropped 0; count of bases not matched to a gene: 3. The CDR3 totals 15 residues. Germline V gene data show CDR1 as SGDLS and CDR2 as YYNGEE. Sequencing used immunoSEQ multiplex PCR; TCRdb keeps in-frame clones, though not all of them. Of about 1,500,000 clones listed, over 95% are singletons. Sequencing was carried out using naive CD4+ T cells sorted from blood. The subset: CD45RA+ positively selected. This chain uses TRBV9 with TRBJ2-3, with 9 nucleotides matching TRBD1. The clonotype was recovered from a man aged 25 to 40 in good health. This CDR3 reads CASSLQGASTDTQYF. The CDR3 DNA reads as TGTGCCAGCAGCCTACAGGGGGCTAGCACAGATACGCAGTATTTT. Variable domain in full (rest from reference TRBV9 and TRBJ2-3): DSGVTQTPKHLITATGQRVTLRCSPRSGDLSVYWYQQSLDQGLQFLIQYYNGEERAKGNILERFSAQQFPDLHSELNLSSLELGDSALYFCASSLQGASTDTQYFGPGTRLTVL.